The 15 T cell receptor beta chains below come from one sample, sequenced in a study of blood T cell repertoires in COVID-19. The assay was immunoSEQ multiplex PCR, and TCRdb's table has in-frame clones only and misses some. The sample consists of about 340,000 clones, about 86% of them appearing once. Sample: peripheral blood. These receptors originate from a man younger than 40 with active or convalescent COVID-19.

The rearrangement links TRBV19 to TRBJ2-2, with D maybe TRBD2 (5 bases). Germline CDR1 and CDR2: LNHDA and SQIVND (reference sequence). This CDR3 has 16 residues. V lost 5 bases and J lost 7, with 20 bases in between. The CDR3: CASSGVGSNVVGELFF. The CDR3 DNA reads TGTGCCAGTAGTGGGGTAGGGAGTAATGTTGTCGGGGAGCTGTTTTTT.

V is TRBV19 and J is TRBJ2-7; TRBD1 matches 7 bases. CDR3 size: 16 residues. With 4 bases clipped from V and 4 bases from J, the junction kept 13 bases outside the gene matches. CDR1 and CDR2 (germline): LNHDA, SQIVND (reference sequence). CDR3 loop: CASSKGTGTVLYEQYF. As DNA, the CDR3 is TGTGCCAGTAGTAAGGGAACCGGGACAGTCTTATACGAGCAGTACTTC.

CDR3 amino acids: CASSVRTAPGELFF. CDR3 DNA: TGTGCCAGCAGCGTACGGACAGCCCCCGGGGAGCTGTTTTTT. The chain has TRBV3-1 (or the pseudogene TRBV3-2) and TRBJ2-2; TRBD1 might be the D (6 bases). Germline-derived CDR1 and CDR2 are LGHDT and YNNKEL (reference sequence). CDR3 length equals 14 residues. The germline V and J ends were trimmed by 5 bases and 6 bases, with 13 bases remaining between them.

The chain links TRBV12-3 or TRBV12-4 to TRBJ1-5; D not resolved. The CDR3 is made up of 13 amino acids. The V end lost 6 bases, the J end lost 7 bases, and 13 bases lay between the germline ends. CDR3 bases: TGTGCCAGCAGCCCGGGGAGATACCAGCCCCAGCATTTT. This encodes CASSPGRYQPQHF.

For this clone: This sample includes further DNA sequences coding for the same CDR3. The chain joins TRBV4-1 to TRBJ1-2; D is unresolved. Germline CDR1 MGHRA, CDR2 YSYEKL. V was pared by 0 bases and J by 6 bases, with 8 bases between. CDR3 length: 13 residues. CDR3 loop: CASSQDRRNGYTF. CDR3 coding DNA: TGCGCCAGCAGCCAAGACCGGAGGAATGGCTACACCTTC.

The rearrangement joins TRBV12-3 or TRBV12-4 to TRBJ2-3, with D uncertain. Trimming left V 3 bases short and J 2 bases short, with 6 bases between. The CDR3 spans 13 residues. The CDR3 DNA is TGTGCCAGCAGTTTTTATTCCACAGATACGCAGTATTTT. This encodes CASSFYSTDTQYF.

The chain combines TRBV11-2 with TRBJ2-3; D ambiguous. CDR1 and CDR2 (germline): SGHAT, FQNNGV. Trimming cost V 1 base and J 2 bases, with 10 bases left between them. The CDR3 sequence is 15 residues long. The CDR3: CASSLGNSLTDTQYF. As DNA, the CDR3 is TGTGCCAGCAGCTTAGGCAATAGCCTCACAGATACGCAGTATTTT.

The genes are TRBV11-3 and TRBJ1-6, with TRBD1 as a possible D gene (6 bases). Germline values: CDR1 SGHNT, CDR2 YENEEA. CDR3 length equals 14 residues. Trimming cost V 6 bases and J 7 bases, with 13 bases left between them. CDR3 bases: TGTGCCAGCAGACCAACAGGGCAAAATTCACCCCTCCACTTT. This encodes CASRPTGQNSPLHF.

This rearrangement joins TRBV4-2 to TRBJ1-5, with 8 positions matching TRBD1. V gave up 0 bases and J gave up 1 base; unmatched junction bases: 2. Germline V gives CDR1 LGHNA, CDR2 YNFKEQ. The CDR3 is 16 residues long. The CDR3 DNA reads as TGTGCCAGCAGCCAAGAGCAGGGGGCGAGCAATCAGCCCCAGCATTTT. Amino acid sequence: CASSQEQGASNQPQHF.

The table lists this clone with a few counts. V and J are TRBV9 and TRBJ1-1; D may be TRBD1 (5 bases). In germline, CDR1 is SGDLS, CDR2 YYNGEE. The CDR3 contains 13 residues. Trimming shortened V by 0 bases and J by 4 bases, and 7 bases separated the two germline ends. The CDR3 loop is CASSVGQRTEAFF. CDR3 nucleotide sequence: TGTGCCAGCAGCGTAGGACAGCGCACTGAAGCTTTCTTT.

This chain connects TRBV7-9 to TRBJ2-1, with 15 bases that match TRBD2. Germline V gives CDR1 SEHNR, CDR2 FQNEAQ (reference sequence). CDR3 length: 17 residues. After removal of 5 bases from V and 4 bases from J, the junction contained 6 bases not matched to a gene. CDR3 protein: CASSPRTSGRAYNEQFF. The CDR3 DNA reads TGTGCCAGCAGCCCAAGGACTAGCGGGAGGGCTTACAATGAGCAGTTCTTC. The full variable domain, completed using reference TRBV7-9 and TRBJ2-1, is DTGVSQNPRHKITKRGQNVTFRCDPISEHNRLYWYRQTLGQGPEFLTYFQNEAQLEKSRLLSDRFSAERPKGSFSTLEIQRTEQGDSAMYLCASSPRTSGRAYNEQFFGPGTRLTVL.

V usage is TRBV7-8 and J usage is TRBJ2-5; possible D gene TRBD1, 5 bases. CDR3 length equals 16 residues. CDR1 is SGHVS and CDR2 is FQNEAQ in the germline V gene. Trimming took 1 base from V and 3 from J, leaving 15 bases between them. The CDR3: CASSLEYSGIEETQYF. The CDR3 coding sequence is TGTGCCAGCAGCTTAGAATACTCAGGGATAGAAGAGACCCAGTACTTC.

The chain uses TRBV6-6 and TRBJ1-5, with a weak D call TRBD1 (5 bases). The CDR3 length is 12 residues. Germline CDR1 and CDR2: MNHNY and SVGAGI (reference sequence). V lost 10 bases to trimming and J lost 2 bases, with 9 bases between them. The CDR3 DNA follows: TGTGCCACCGGGGGAGGCAATCAGCCCCAGCATTTT. Translation: CATGGGNQPQHF.

The chain employs TRBV18 and TRBJ2-3; TRBD2 matches at 8 bases. The CDR3 extends over 16 amino acids. V lost 4 bases, J lost 3 bases, and 9 bases stayed unmatched. The germline CDR1 and CDR2 sequences are KGHSH and LQKENI. The CDR3 nucleotides read TGTGCCAGCTCACGTGTTGGTGCTAGCGGGACAGATACGCAGTATTTT. This gives the protein CASSRVGASGTDTQYF.

CDR3 in amino acids: CASSPGQGAQHRGEQYF. The CDR3 DNA follows: TGTGCCAGCAGTCCCGGACAGGGGGCACAACATCGGGGGGAGCAGTACTTC. This sequence joins TRBV6-6 and TRBJ2-7; 11 positions agree with TRBD1. The CDR3 contains 17 residues. The V segment lost 5 bases and the J segment 7 bases; nucleotides outside the gene matches: 16. Germline-derived CDR1 and CDR2 are MNHNY and SVGAGI (reference sequence).